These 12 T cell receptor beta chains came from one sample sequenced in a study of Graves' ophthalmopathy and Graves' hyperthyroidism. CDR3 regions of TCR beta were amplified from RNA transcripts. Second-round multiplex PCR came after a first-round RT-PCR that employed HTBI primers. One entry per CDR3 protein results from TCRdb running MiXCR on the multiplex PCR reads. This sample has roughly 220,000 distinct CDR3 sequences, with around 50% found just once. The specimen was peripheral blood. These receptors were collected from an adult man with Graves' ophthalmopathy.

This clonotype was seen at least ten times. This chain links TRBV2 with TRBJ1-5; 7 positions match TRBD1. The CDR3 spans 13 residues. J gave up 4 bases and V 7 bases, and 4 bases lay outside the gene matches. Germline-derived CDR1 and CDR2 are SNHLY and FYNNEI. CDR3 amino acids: CASKDRANQPQHF. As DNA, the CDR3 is TGTGCCAGCAAAGACAGGGCGAATCAGCCCCAGCATTTT.

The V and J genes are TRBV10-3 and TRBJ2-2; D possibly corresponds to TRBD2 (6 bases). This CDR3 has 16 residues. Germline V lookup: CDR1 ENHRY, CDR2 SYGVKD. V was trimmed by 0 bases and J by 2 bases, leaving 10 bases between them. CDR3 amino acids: CAISESRGTNTGELFF. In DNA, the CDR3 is TGTGCCATCAGTGAGTCGAGAGGGACTAACACCGGGGAGCTGTTTTTT.

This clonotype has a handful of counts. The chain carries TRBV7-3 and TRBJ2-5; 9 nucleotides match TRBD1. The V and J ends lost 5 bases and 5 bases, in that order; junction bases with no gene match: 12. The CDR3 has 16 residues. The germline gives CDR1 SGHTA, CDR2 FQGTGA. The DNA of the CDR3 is TGTGCCAGCAGCCCATACGGGACAGGGAAACTGGAGACCCAGTACTTC. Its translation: CASSPYGTGKLETQYF.

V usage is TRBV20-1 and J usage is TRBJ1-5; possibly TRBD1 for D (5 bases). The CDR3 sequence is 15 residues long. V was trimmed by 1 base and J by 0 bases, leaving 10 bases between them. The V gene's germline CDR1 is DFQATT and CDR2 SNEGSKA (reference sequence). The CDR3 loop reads CSARAQGYSNQPQHF. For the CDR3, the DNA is TGCAGTGCTAGAGCCCAGGGTTATAGCAATCAGCCCCAGCATTTT.

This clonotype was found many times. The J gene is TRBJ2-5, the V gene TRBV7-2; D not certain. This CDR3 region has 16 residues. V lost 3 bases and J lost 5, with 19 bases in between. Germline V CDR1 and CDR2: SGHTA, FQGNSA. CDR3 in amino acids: CASSLLGPSAAETQYF. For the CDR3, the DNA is TGTGCCAGCAGCTTGTTAGGACCCTCCGCGGCGGAGACCCAGTACTTC.

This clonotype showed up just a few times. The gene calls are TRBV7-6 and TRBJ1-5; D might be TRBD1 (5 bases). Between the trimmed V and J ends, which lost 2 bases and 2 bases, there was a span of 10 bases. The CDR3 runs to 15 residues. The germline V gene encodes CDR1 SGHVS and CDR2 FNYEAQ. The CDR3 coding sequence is TGTGCCAGCAGCTTACAGGGTTTGGGCAATCAGCCCCAGCATTTT. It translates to CASSLQGLGNQPQHF.

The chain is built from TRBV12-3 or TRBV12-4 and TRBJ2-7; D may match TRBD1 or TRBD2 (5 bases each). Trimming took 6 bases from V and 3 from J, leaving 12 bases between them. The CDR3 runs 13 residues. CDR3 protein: CASSRDANYEQYF. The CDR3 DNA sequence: TGTGCCAGCAGCCGGGACGCCAACTACGAGCAGTACTTC.

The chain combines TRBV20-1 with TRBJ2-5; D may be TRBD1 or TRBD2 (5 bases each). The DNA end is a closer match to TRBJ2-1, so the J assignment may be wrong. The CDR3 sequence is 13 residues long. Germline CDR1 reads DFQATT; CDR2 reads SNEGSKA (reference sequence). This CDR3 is CSALPGDGDEQFF. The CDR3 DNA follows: TGCAGTGCCCTCCCTGGGGACGGGGACGAGCAGTTCTTC.

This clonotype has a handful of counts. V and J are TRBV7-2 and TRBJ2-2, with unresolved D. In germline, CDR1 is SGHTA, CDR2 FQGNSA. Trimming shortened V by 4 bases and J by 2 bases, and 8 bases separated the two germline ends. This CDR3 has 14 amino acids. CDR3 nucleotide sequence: TGTGCCAGCAGCTGGGCTCGCAACACCGGGGAGCTGTTTTTT. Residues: CASSWARNTGELFF.

The CDR3 loop is CASSQEGTPPRTQYF. The CDR3 nucleotides are TGTGCCAGCAGCCAAGAAGGGACACCTCCTCGGACCCAGTACTTC. V gene TRBV3-1 combines with J gene TRBJ2-5; possibly TRBD1 for D (6 bases). The CDR3 totals 15 residues. V was cut by 0 bases and J by 7 bases, with 15 bases left in between. Germline CDR1 reads LGHDT; CDR2 reads YNNKEL (reference sequence).

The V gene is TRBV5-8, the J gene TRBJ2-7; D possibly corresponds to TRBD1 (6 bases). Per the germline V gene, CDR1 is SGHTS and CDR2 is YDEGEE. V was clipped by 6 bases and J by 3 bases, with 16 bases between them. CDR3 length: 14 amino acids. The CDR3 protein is CASTLQGRGYEQYF. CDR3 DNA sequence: TGTGCCAGCACCTTACAGGGTCGTGGCTACGAGCAGTACTTC.

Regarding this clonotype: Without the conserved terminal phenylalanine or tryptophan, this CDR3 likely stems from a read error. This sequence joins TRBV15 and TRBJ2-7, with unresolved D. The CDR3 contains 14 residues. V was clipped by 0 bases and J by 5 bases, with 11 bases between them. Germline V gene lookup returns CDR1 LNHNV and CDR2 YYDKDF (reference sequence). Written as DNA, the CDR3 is TGTGCCACCAGCAGAGATAACCAGGCCCACGAGCAGTACCTC. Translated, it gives CATSRDNQAHEQYL.